The 32 T cell receptor beta chains below come from one sample, sequenced in a study of cytomegalovirus exposure and HLA in healthy donors. With 60 Vbeta and 13 Jbeta primers, the PCR was carried out. This table comes from immunoSEQ multiplex PCR, and its TCRdb copy is limited to in-frame clones, with some not included. This table holds 150,000 or so clones. Sequencing used PBMCs. These receptors were taken from a man aged 25-45 years in good health and CMV-seronegative.

The genes are TRBV7-2 and TRBJ1-2; TRBD1 agrees at 8 bases. Per the germline V gene, CDR1 is SGHTA and CDR2 is FQGNSA. With V trimmed by 0 bases and J by 5 bases, 11 bases remained unmatched. The CDR3 sequence is 17 residues long. This CDR3 is CASSLASGGDGQYGYTF. The CDR3 region has the DNA TGTGCCAGCAGCTTAGCGTCAGGGGGCGACGGCCAGTATGGCTACACCTTC.

The chain has TRBV2 and TRBJ1-5, with TRBD1 matching over 7 bases. The ends lost 6 bases at V and 0 bases at J; junction bases unmatched: 2. The CDR3 runs to 14 residues. Germline lookup yields CDR1 SNHLY and CDR2 FYNNEI. CDR3 amino acids: CASRGDSSNQPQHF. Written as DNA, the CDR3 is TGTGCCAGCAGGGGGGACAGTAGCAATCAGCCCCAGCATTTT.

V gene TRBV30 combines with J gene TRBJ2-1, with TRBD2 matching over 10 bases. J gave up 3 bases and V 7 bases, and 6 bases lay outside the gene matches. This CDR3 spans 14 amino acids. The germline V gene encodes CDR1 GTSNPN and CDR2 SVGIG (reference sequence). The CDR3 loop is CASRLAGLYNEQFF. CDR3 sequence (DNA): TGTGCCTCGCGACTAGCGGGCCTCTACAATGAGCAGTTCTTC.

The CDR3 nucleotides are TGTGCCAGCAGTTTATTGGCAGGGGCTGAAGCTTTCTTT. It encodes CASSLLAGAEAFF. The rearrangement joins TRBV28 to TRBJ1-1, with D perhaps matching TRBD1 (6 bases). This CDR3 is 13 amino acids long. V gave up 1 base and J gave up 6 bases, with 9 bases separating them. The V gene's germline CDR1 is MDHEN and CDR2 SYDVKM.

The rearrangement uses TRBV6-1 and TRBJ1-1; the D gene is possibly TRBD1 (5 bases). V was clipped by 8 bases and J by 3 bases, with 16 bases between them. Germline CDR1 reads MNHNS; CDR2 reads SASEGT. CDR3 length equals 14 residues. As DNA, the CDR3 is TGTGCCAGCGGCCCATACGGGGGACACACTGAAGCTTTCTTT. It yields the protein CASGPYGGHTEAFF.

The V call is TRBV7-6, the J call TRBJ2-1; D is unresolved. CDR3 size: 13 residues. Trimming took 4 bases from V and 6 from J, leaving 10 bases between them. The germline V gene has CDR1 SGHVS and CDR2 FNYEAQ. For the CDR3, the DNA is TGTGCCAGCAGCTCCCAGGATTTCAATGAGCAGTTCTTC. Translating gives CASSSQDFNEQFF. Variable domain in full (rest from reference TRBV7-6 and TRBJ2-1): GAGVSQSPRYKVTKRGQDVALRCDPISGHVSLYWYRQALGQGPEFLTYFNYEAQQDKSGLPNDRFSAERPEGSISTLTIQRTEQRDSAMYRCASSSQDFNEQFFGPGTRLTVL.

The V call is TRBV29-1, the J call TRBJ1-2; tentatively, D is TRBD1 (5 bases). Germline-derived CDR1 and CDR2 are SQVTM and ANQGSEA. The CDR3 runs to 14 residues. Trimming pared 3 bases from V and 2 bases from J, leaving 13 bases between. The CDR3 loop is CSVDGGFGNYGYTF. In DNA, the CDR3 is TGCAGCGTTGATGGGGGGTTTGGGAACTATGGCTACACCTTC.

The chain carries TRBV6-1 and TRBJ2-1, with 12 bases fitting TRBD2. V shed 4 bases and J 6 bases; nucleotides not matched to a gene: 7. Germline-derived CDR1 and CDR2 are MNHNS and SASEGT. The CDR3 is 16 residues long. CDR3 in DNA: TGTGCCAGCAGTGCAGAACTGGGACTAGCGGGCAATGAGCAGTTCTTC. Amino acid sequence: CASSAELGLAGNEQFF.

J is TRBJ2-5 and V is TRBV19; D unclear. The CDR3 is 13 residues long. Trimming removed 6 bases from V and 4 bases from J, with 12 bases in between. The germline CDR1 and CDR2 sequences are LNHDA and SQIVND (reference sequence). The CDR3 DNA is TGTGCCAGTAGGACGGAGCCCCGAGAGACCCAGTACTTC. This codes for CASRTEPRETQYF.

As regards this clone: Distinct nucleotide sequences in the sample also encode this CDR3. This sequence joins TRBV7-7 and TRBJ2-2; no firm D call. V was shortened by 5 bases and J by 1 base, with 5 bases between the two germline ends. The CDR3 consists of 13 residues. Germline CDR1 and CDR2: SSHAT and FNYEAQ (reference sequence). CDR3 DNA sequence: TGTGCCAGCAGCCCAGGGAACACCGGGGAGCTGTTTTTT. This codes for CASSPGNTGELFF.

V usage is TRBV10-1 and J usage is TRBJ1-5; D gene ambiguous. This CDR3 region has 14 residues. With 4 bases removed from V and 0 bases from J, the gap between germline ends came to 7 bases. Germline CDR1 reads WNHNN; CDR2 reads SYGVQD (reference sequence). The CDR3 nucleotides are TGCGCCAGCAGTGTATGTAATAGCAATCAGCCCCAGCATTTT. It is translated as CASSVCNSNQPQHF.

This chain joins TRBV6-5 and TRBJ2-5; TRBD2 might be the D (5 bases). With the DNA end fitting TRBJ2-7 better, the J assignment may be wrong. Looked up from germline, CDR1 is MNHEY and CDR2 is SVGAGI. This CDR3 region has 15 residues. The DNA of the CDR3 is TGTGCCAGCATCTCGGCAGGACTCCACTCCTACGAGCAGTACTTC. Translation gives CASISAGLHSYEQYF.

CDR3 sequence: CASSEAGPLFF. In nucleotides, the CDR3 is TGTGCCAGCAGTGAGGCGGGTCCGCTGTTTTTT. The chain carries TRBV2 and TRBJ2-2; maybe TRBD2 (5 bases). V lost 3 bases to trimming and J lost 13 bases, with 9 bases between them. Germline CDR1 SNHLY, CDR2 FYNNEI. This CDR3 has 11 residues.

About this clone itself: Germline is not matched at one junction end, which may reflect a read error. V gene TRBV4-2 combines with J gene TRBJ1-2; D uncertain. The CDR3 length is 12 residues. Germline CDR1 reads LGHNA; CDR2 reads YNFKEQ. This CDR3 reads CASSQTDYGYTF. The CDR3 coding sequence is TGTGCCAGCAGCCAGACGGACTATGGCTACACATTC.

The chain carries TRBV18 and TRBJ2-6; 9 bases line up with TRBD1. Germline CDR1 and CDR2: KGHSH and LQKENI. V shed 3 bases, J shed 0 bases, and the junction held 3 bases outside the gene matches. This CDR3 region has 17 residues. DNA for the CDR3: TGTGCCAGCTCACCGGGACAGGGTACCTCTGGGGCCAACGTCCTGACTTTC. It is translated as CASSPGQGTSGANVLTF.

The CDR3, as DNA: TGTGCCAGCAGTTTAAAAGGGGGCAACTATGGCTACACCTTC. Encoded protein: CASSLKGGNYGYTF. This chain connects TRBV27 to TRBJ1-2, with 7 nucleotides matching TRBD1. CDR1 and CDR2 (germline): MNHEY, SMNVEV (reference sequence). The CDR3 extends over 14 amino acids. V shed 2 bases and J 2 bases; nucleotides not matched to a gene: 2.

V and J are TRBV27 and TRBJ2-7, with D tentatively TRBD2 (5 bases). This CDR3 comprises 11 residues. Germline lookup yields CDR1 MNHEY and CDR2 SMNVEV (reference sequence). Trimming cost V 11 bases and J 2 bases, with 10 bases left between them. CDR3 loop: CACGRTYEQYF. For the CDR3, the DNA is TGTGCCTGCGGGCGAACCTACGAGCAGTACTTC.

V and J are TRBV11-2 and TRBJ2-7; the D is unclear. CDR3 size: 14 residues. Germline V CDR1 and CDR2: SGHAT, FQNNGV. V was shortened by 1 base and J by 4 bases, with 11 bases between the two germline ends. CDR3 coding DNA: TGTGCCAGCAGCTTAGTGGAAGGAGATTACGAGCAGTACTTC. As protein: CASSLVEGDYEQYF.

The rearrangement uses TRBV7-9 and TRBJ1-6, with D uncertain. The CDR3 sequence is 12 residues long. The germline V and J ends were trimmed by 2 bases and 15 bases, with 11 bases remaining between them. Germline V lookup: CDR1 SEHNR, CDR2 FQNEAQ (reference sequence). CDR3 in DNA: TGTGCCAGCAGCTTATCGCCCGGACTCCTCCACTTT. Translated, it gives CASSLSPGLLHF.

The genes are TRBV6-5 and TRBJ2-7; 11 bases match TRBD2. Trimming at V came to 4 bases and at J to 3 bases, leaving 2 bases not matched to a gene. There are 14 residues in the CDR3. From germline, CDR1 is MNHEY and CDR2 SVGAGI. CDR3 in DNA: TGTGCCAGCAGTTTACTAGCGGGGGACTACGAGCAGTACTTC. This translates into CASSLLAGDYEQYF.

The V gene is TRBV14, the J gene TRBJ2-2; D remains unclear. CDR3 length equals 14 residues. Trimming stripped 4 bases from V and 0 bases from J, with 6 bases between. Germline assignment: CDR1 SGHDN and CDR2 FVKESK. As DNA, the CDR3 is TGTGCCAGCAGCCGGGCCACGAACACCGGGGAGCTGTTTTTT. Encoded protein: CASSRATNTGELFF.

The chain uses TRBV27 and TRBJ1-1; a weak D match, TRBD1 (5 bases). V was pared by 2 bases and J by 3 bases, with 7 bases between. CDR1 is MNHEY and CDR2 is SMNVEV in the germline V gene (reference sequence). This CDR3 is built from 13 residues. In nucleotides, the CDR3 is TGTGCCAGCAGTTTACGGGGGGACACTGAAGCTTTCTTT. The encoded protein is CASSLRGDTEAFF.

V is TRBV11-3 and J is TRBJ1-1, with D unclear. This CDR3 comprises 14 residues. Germline CDR1 SGHNT, CDR2 YENEEA. Trimming took off 1 base at V and 1 base at J, with 7 bases between the two ends. The CDR3 protein is CASSLGPGNTEAFF. CDR3 coding DNA: TGTGCCAGCAGCTTAGGGCCAGGGAACACTGAAGCTTTCTTT.

The chain has TRBV5-4 and TRBJ2-2, with D tentatively TRBD2 (5 bases). The CDR3 spans 13 residues. Per the germline V gene, CDR1 is SGHNT and CDR2 is YYREEE (reference sequence). The V end lost 4 bases, the J end lost 9 bases, and 13 bases lay between the germline ends. The DNA for the CDR3 is TGTGCCAGCAGCGAGGGCCACAACCGGGAGCTGTTTTTT. Protein sequence: CASSEGHNRELFF.

The chain recombines TRBV6-4 with TRBJ2-3, with 14 nucleotides matching TRBD2. From germline, CDR1 is MRHNA and CDR2 SNTAGT. The CDR3 is made up of 16 amino acids. Trimming cost V 5 bases and J 4 bases; bases outside gene matches: 5. In DNA, the CDR3 is TGTGCCAGCAGTCCAGGACTAGCGGGAGGCTCAGATACGCAGTATTTT. Translated, it gives CASSPGLAGGSDTQYF.

The chain uses TRBV28 and TRBJ1-1, with 10 nucleotides matching TRBD1. J was trimmed by 5 bases and V by 2 bases; bases with no gene match: 8. Germline CDR1 is MDHEN and CDR2 is SYDVKM. The CDR3 covers 16 residues. This CDR3 is CASSLIRDRGGTEAFF. The CDR3, as DNA: TGTGCCAGCAGTTTAATACGGGACAGGGGAGGGACTGAAGCTTTCTTT.

CDR3 DNA sequence: TGCGCCAGCCAAAGGGGGCCCACAGATACGCAGTATTTT. Translating it yields CASQRGPTDTQYF. This chain joins TRBV5-1 and TRBJ2-3, with 7 positions matching TRBD1. The CDR3 runs to 13 residues. Trimming at V came to 7 bases and at J to 2 bases, leaving 4 bases not matched to a gene. Germline V gene lookup returns CDR1 SGHRS and CDR2 YFSETQ.

This rearrangement joins TRBV6-1 to TRBJ1-1, with 7 positions matching TRBD1. V lost 6 bases, J lost 7 bases, and 11 bases stayed unmatched. CDR3 size: 14 residues. Germline CDR1 reads MNHNS; CDR2 reads SASEGT. The CDR3 nucleotides are TGTGCCAGCAGCGCATGGACAGGCAATGGTGAAGCTTTCTTT. Translated: CASSAWTGNGEAFF.

V is TRBV2 and J is TRBJ1-1; TRBD1 might be the D (6 bases). In germline, CDR1 is SNHLY, CDR2 FYNNEI. This CDR3 region has 14 residues. Trimming pared 7 bases from V and 5 bases from J, leaving 17 bases between. The CDR3, as DNA: TGTGCCAGCACCATAGGGGGTAGTGGGACTGAAGCTTTCTTT. Encoded protein: CASTIGGSGTEAFF.

The chain has TRBV4-1 and TRBJ2-7; 7 nucleotides line up with TRBD1. J lost 2 bases, V lost 3 bases, and 16 bases had no gene match. The germline V gene encodes CDR1 MGHRA and CDR2 YSYEKL. The CDR3 sequence is 18 residues long. In DNA form, the CDR3 reads TGCGCCAGCAGCCACACTATCGGGACAGCTTTTACGGCCTACGAGCAGTACTTC. The encoded protein is CASSHTIGTAFTAYEQYF.

The chain joins TRBV19 to TRBJ1-2; the match to TRBD1 covers 7 bases. This CDR3 spans 16 amino acids. Germline lookup yields CDR1 LNHDA and CDR2 SQIVND (reference sequence). Trimming cost V 5 bases and J 4 bases; bases outside gene matches: 13. This CDR3 reads CASSPSQQGSGYGYTF. The CDR3 DNA reads as TGTGCCAGTAGTCCAAGTCAACAGGGGTCGGGCTATGGCTACACCTTC.

The chain employs TRBV6-1 and TRBJ2-7; the match to TRBD2 covers 7 bases. Germline CDR1 and CDR2: MNHNS and SASEGT. This CDR3 contains 18 residues. Losses at the gene ends were 3 bases for V and 0 bases for J; bases not matched to a gene: 14. The CDR3 loop is CASSDHPMLSGNSYEQYF. The CDR3 nucleotides are TGTGCCAGCAGTGATCATCCAATGCTAAGCGGGAACTCCTACGAGCAGTACTTC.